This paragraph covers one T cell receptor beta chain sequence. The data were obtained in a study of T-cell reconstitution after alpha-beta-depleted transplantation in children. Trimming pared 2 bases from V and 2 bases from J, leaving 9 bases between. The CDR3 has 14 residues. CDR1 and CDR2 from the germline V gene are MNHEY and SMNVEV (reference sequence). Library preparation (for TCRbeta) was performed with unique molecular identifiers. TCRdb re-derived calls from the PCR reads in MiXCR, one entry per CDR3 protein. The table records about 610,000 distinct CDR3 sequences, 10% of them present only once.

Sequencing was performed on PBMCs from the stem cell graft donor, taken from the stem cell graft. The chain combines TRBV27 with TRBJ1-2; no reliable D call. The sequence derives from a human donor who donated a stem cell graft to a child with acute myeloid leukemia. The CDR3 here is CASSLKGGNYGYTF. CDR3 coding DNA: TGTGCCAGCAGTTTAAAAGGCGGGAACTATGGCTACACCTTC.